Below are 28 T cell receptor beta chains sequenced from a single sample in a study of T cell repertoires in cytomegalovirus infection. TCRdb reprocessed the reads via MiXCR and lists one record per CDR3 protein. The sample holds approximately 300,000 distinct CDR3 sequences, about 29% seen once. The antigens these receptors bind are not known. Sequences were derived from cultured PBMCs, sampled from culture after CMV antigen stimulation. The receptors here all came from a human donor in good health (CMV status not recorded). Some clones in this sample may be carry-over from other donors' samples.

This rearrangement joins TRBV10-3 to TRBJ2-7, with D maybe TRBD1 (6 bases). Between the trimmed V and J ends, which lost 6 bases and 4 bases, there was a span of 13 bases. The V gene's germline CDR1 is ENHRY and CDR2 SYGVKD. The CDR3 length is 13 residues. CDR3 region: CAIRRTEEYEQYF. The CDR3 DNA follows: TGTGCCATCAGGAGGACAGAGGAATACGAGCAGTACTTC.

In this sample, this clonotype turned up many times. The V call is TRBV5-5, the J call TRBJ2-7; D may match TRBD1 or TRBD2 (5 bases each). Germline V gene sequence: CDR1 SGHKS, CDR2 YYEKEE (reference sequence). Trimming left V 4 bases short and J 3 bases short, with 17 bases between. The CDR3 is 15 residues long. The CDR3 nucleotides are TGTGCCAGCAGCGCCCGGGACCCTTCGGTCTACGAGCAGTACTTC. Its protein is CASSARDPSVYEQYF.

CDR3 amino acids: CASGTGPRGQPQHF. CDR3 coding DNA: TGTGCCAGCGGCACAGGCCCCCGAGGTCAGCCCCAGCATTTT. V is TRBV7-8 and J is TRBJ1-5, with D possibly TRBD1 on 5 matching bases. Germline CDR1 reads SGHVS; CDR2 reads FQNEAQ. The CDR3 consists of 14 residues. The V end lost 8 bases, the J end lost 6 bases, and 17 bases lay between the germline ends.

The chain uses TRBV11-1 and TRBJ2-5, with 7 bases aligning to TRBD1. The germline V gene has CDR1 SGHAT and CDR2 FQDESV (reference sequence). The ends lost 5 bases at V and 3 bases at J; junction bases unmatched: 6. This CDR3 is built from 14 residues. The CDR3 reads CASSPRGQKETQYF. CDR3 sequence (DNA): TGTGCCAGCAGCCCACGGGGACAGAAAGAGACCCAGTACTTC.

This chain joins TRBV28 and TRBJ1-1; TRBD1 might be the D (6 bases). Germline CDR1 and CDR2: MDHEN and SYDVKM. The CDR3 length is 15 residues. Trimming took off 5 bases at V and 1 base at J, with 14 bases between the two ends. The CDR3 region is CASSPWTDSNTEAFF. CDR3 sequence (DNA): TGTGCCAGCAGTCCTTGGACAGACTCGAACACTGAAGCTTTCTTT.

In this sample, this clonotype turned up a few times. The rearrangement joins TRBV19 to TRBJ1-2; 8 bases match TRBD1. Germline V gene sequence: CDR1 LNHDA, CDR2 SQIVND (reference sequence). CDR3 length: 12 amino acids. The ends lost 10 bases at V and 4 bases at J; junction bases unmatched: 5. The CDR3 DNA is TGTGCCACCATCGGACAGGGCTATGGCTACACCTTC. Protein product: CATIGQGYGYTF. Full variable domain (missing parts from reference TRBV19 and TRBJ1-2): DGGITQSPKYLFRKEGQNVTLSCEQNLNHDAMYWYRQDPGQGLRLIYYSQIVNDFQKGDIAEGYSVSREKKESFPLTVTSAQKNPTAFYLCATIGQGYGYTFGSGTRLTVV.

This clonotype turned up a few times. V is TRBV11-2 and J is TRBJ2-1; 8 bases line up with TRBD1. J gave up 3 bases and V 0 bases, and 4 bases lay outside the gene matches. CDR3 length: 16 amino acids. The germline V gene has CDR1 SGHAT and CDR2 FQNNGV. CDR3 region: CASSLETGVLYNEQFF. In nucleotides, the CDR3 is TGTGCCAGCAGCTTAGAGACAGGGGTACTCTACAATGAGCAGTTCTTC.

In its sample, this clonotype was seen a few times. Here the CDR3 DNA reads TGTGCCAGCAAAGCTGACGCCGGCTCCTACGAGCAGTACTTC. This sequence encodes CASKADAGSYEQYF. The chain employs TRBV12-3 or TRBV12-4 and TRBJ2-7; D not certain. Trimming pared 7 bases from V and 0 bases from J, leaving 13 bases between. CDR3 size: 14 residues.

Ten or more counts support this clonotype. The gene calls are TRBV7-2 and TRBJ2-7, with 12 bases aligning to TRBD2. The CDR3 spans 17 residues. The ends lost 0 bases at V and 0 bases at J; junction bases unmatched: 3. The germline V gene has CDR1 SGHTA and CDR2 FQGNSA. The CDR3 protein is CASSLALAGGSSYEQYF. CDR3 bases: TGTGCCAGCAGCTTAGCACTAGCGGGAGGAAGCTCCTACGAGCAGTACTTC.

This clonotype was seen only a few times. This chain joins TRBV2 and TRBJ1-5, with 8 bases aligning to TRBD1. The CDR3 consists of 14 residues. V trimming: 9 bases; J trimming: 5 bases; junction bases outside the gene matches: 9. Germline V gene lookup returns CDR1 SNHLY and CDR2 FYNNEI. The DNA of the CDR3 is TGTGCCAGTCTCAGGGGGCCAGAGGATCAGCCCCAGCATTTT. Translated, it gives CASLRGPEDQPQHF.

This rearrangement joins TRBV3-1 to TRBJ2-3; no clear D gene. V dropped 4 bases and J dropped 0 bases, with 14 bases sitting between them. The CDR3 is made up of 16 amino acids. The germline gives CDR1 LGHDT, CDR2 YNNKEL (reference sequence). In nucleotides, the CDR3 is TGTGCCAGCAGCCCGTCCCTCTTCGGCAGCACAGATACGCAGTATTTT. This translates into CASSPSLFGSTDTQYF.

This clonotype was recorded only once. V and J are TRBV6-8 and TRBJ1-1; TRBD1 matches 7 bases. The length of the CDR3 is 13 residues. Germline lookup yields CDR1 MNHGY and CDR2 SAAAGT. This CDR3 reads CVTERTGNTEAFF. The CDR3, as DNA: TGTGTCACGGAACGGACAGGGAACACTGAAGCTTTCTTT.

The V call is TRBV7-8, the J call TRBJ1-1; 7 bases map to TRBD1. CDR3 length: 13 amino acids. Looked up from germline, CDR1 is SGHVS and CDR2 is FQNEAQ. Germline trimming cut 5 bases from V and 11 bases from J; bases unmatched to any gene: 11. The DNA for the CDR3 is TGTGCCAGCAGCCCCTCGGAGGGGGCGCGTGCTTTCTTT. It yields the protein CASSPSEGARAFF. Full variable domain (missing parts from reference TRBV7-8 and TRBJ1-1): GAGVSQSPRYKVAKRGQDVALRCDPISGHVSLFWYQQALGQGPEFLTYFQNEAQLDKSGLPSDRFFAERPEGSVSTLKIQRTQQEDSAVYLCASSPSEGARAFFGQGTRLTVV.

This clonotype has a handful of counts. This chain uses TRBV10-3 with TRBJ1-6; no clear D. The germline gives CDR1 ENHRY, CDR2 SYGVKD. The CDR3 extends over 13 amino acids. The V gene lost 0 bases and the J gene lost 10 bases, with 7 bases spanning the gap. The CDR3: CAISESARSPLHF. The CDR3 nucleotides read TGTGCCATCAGTGAGTCAGCCAGGTCACCCCTCCACTTT.

Many counts were recorded for this clonotype. The chain uses TRBV7-2 and TRBJ2-1, with 15 bases lining up with TRBD2. This CDR3 comprises 16 residues. With 5 bases clipped from V and 6 bases from J, the junction kept 5 bases outside the gene matches. Germline V gene data show CDR1 as SGHTA and CDR2 as FQGNSA. The CDR3 DNA sequence: TGTGCCAGCAGCCCGCCGGGACTAGCGGGAGGCAATGAGCAGTTCTTC. Residues: CASSPPGLAGGNEQFF.

In nucleotides, the CDR3 is TGTGCCATCAGGGGGACAGGGGGCTACTACGAGCAGTACTTC. Amino acids: CAIRGTGGYYEQYF. The chain couples TRBV10-3 to TRBJ2-7; 12 bases are a match to TRBD1. CDR1 and CDR2 from the germline V gene are ENHRY and SYGVKD. V was pared by 6 bases and J by 3 bases, with 3 bases of the junction left unmatched. The CDR3 loop spans 14 amino acids.

This clonotype was observed a handful of times. The chain combines TRBV19 with TRBJ1-4; maybe TRBD1 (5 bases). The ends were cut back, 4 bases at V and 8 bases at J, with 17 bases in the middle. The V gene's germline CDR1 is LNHDA and CDR2 SQIVND (reference sequence). The CDR3 totals 15 residues. Here the CDR3 reads CASSTRREVGEKLFF. CDR3 bases: TGTGCCAGTAGTACCCGCAGGGAGGTTGGCGAAAAACTGTTTTTT.

The table lists this clonotype with a count of one. The genes are TRBV19 and TRBJ2-7; D gene unclear. Germline V CDR1 and CDR2: LNHDA, SQIVND (reference sequence). The length of the CDR3 is 15 residues. Trimming took 3 bases from V and 2 from J, leaving 14 bases between them. CDR3 DNA: TGTGCCAGTAGTATTCAGGCCAGTTTACCCTACGAGCAGTACTTC. Translation: CASSIQASLPYEQYF.

This rearrangement joins TRBV11-2 to TRBJ1-5, with 7 bases identical to TRBD1. The CDR3 has 13 residues. The germline gives CDR1 SGHAT, CDR2 FQNNGV. With 2 bases clipped from V and 7 bases from J, the junction kept 2 bases outside the gene matches. CDR3: CASSLTGAQPQHF. The CDR3 nucleotides are TGTGCCAGCAGCTTAACAGGGGCCCAGCCCCAGCATTTT.

The V and J genes are TRBV7-9 and TRBJ2-7; D not resolved. This CDR3 spans 12 amino acids. Trimming removed 5 bases from V and 5 bases from J, with 10 bases in between. Looked up from germline, CDR1 is SEHNR and CDR2 is FQNEAQ (reference sequence). The DNA of the CDR3 is TGTGCCAGCAGCAAGGATGGCGACGAGCAGTACTTC. This sequence encodes CASSKDGDEQYF.

The chain is built from TRBV20-1 and TRBJ1-5; 10 nucleotides match TRBD1. The ends lost 5 bases at V and 3 bases at J; junction bases unmatched: 10. CDR1 is DFQATT and CDR2 is SNEGSKA in the germline V gene (reference sequence). This CDR3 comprises 16 residues. The DNA of the CDR3 is TGCAGTGCTCGCGTACTGGGACAGGGGAACAATCAGCCCCAGCATTTT. This encodes CSARVLGQGNNQPQHF.

This chain uses TRBV12-3 or TRBV12-4 with TRBJ1-4; D may be TRBD1 (5 bases). CDR3 length: 19 residues. Trimming stripped 6 bases from V and 0 bases from J, with 23 bases between. The CDR3 DNA follows: TGTGCCAGCAGACCCTTGGGAGGGGCCCTTACCGCAACTAATGAAAAACTGTTTTTT. It is translated as CASRPLGGALTATNEKLFF.

V is TRBV29-1 and J is TRBJ2-3; 7 bases match TRBD1. CDR1 SQVTM and CDR2 ANQGSEA come from the germline V gene. The CDR3 extends over 15 amino acids. Trimming at V came to 5 bases and at J to 3 bases, leaving 11 bases not matched to a gene. The CDR3 DNA follows: TGCAGCGTTCTTGAGGGGGCGGATATGACAGATACGCAGTATTTT. Its protein is CSVLEGADMTDTQYF.

This clonotype has more than one count but fewer than ten. A much larger clone differs from this one at a single base, so this may be a read error. The rearrangement links TRBV11-2 to TRBJ2-3; maybe TRBD1 (5 bases). Germline assignment: CDR1 SGHAT and CDR2 FQNNGV. CDR3 length: 14 residues. The ends were cut back, 1 base at V and 2 bases at J, with 7 bases in the middle. The CDR3 sequence is CASSLGQITDTQYF. The DNA of the CDR3 is TGTGCCAGCAGCTTAGGACAGATCACAGATACGCAGTATTTT. Full variable domain (remainder filled in from reference TRBV11-2 and TRBJ2-3): EAGVAQSPRYKIIEKRQSVAFWCNPISGHATLYWYQQILGQGPKLLIQFQNNGVVDDSQLPKDRFSAERLKGVDSTLKIQPAKLEDSAVYLCASSLGQITDTQYFGPGTRLTVL.

The rearrangement links TRBV6-6 to TRBJ2-5; the D gene is possibly TRBD1 (5 bases). V lost 6 bases to trimming and J lost 1 base, with 12 bases between them. Germline V lookup: CDR1 MNHNY, CDR2 SVGAGI (reference sequence). The CDR3 is 14 residues long. The CDR3 bases are TGTGCCAGCAGACCGCAGGGCTTCCAAGAGACCCAGTACTTC. It translates to CASRPQGFQETQYF.

The chain uses TRBV19 and TRBJ2-1; 8 nucleotides align to TRBD2. The V gene end was trimmed by 4 bases and the J gene end by 15 bases; junction bases not matched to a gene: 5. The CDR3 contains 11 residues. The germline V gene encodes CDR1 LNHDA and CDR2 SQIVND (reference sequence). The CDR3 spells CASSTGRDMFF. The DNA for the CDR3 is TGTGCCAGTAGTACCGGGAGGGATATGTTCTTC.

The chain recombines TRBV7-3 with TRBJ2-2; D is unresolved. This CDR3 region has 13 residues. V was pared by 5 bases and J by 6 bases, with 10 bases between. CDR1 and CDR2 from the germline V gene are SGHTA and FQGTGA. The CDR3 is CASSGIASGELFF. DNA for the CDR3: TGTGCCAGCAGCGGGATAGCCTCCGGGGAGCTGTTTTTT.

The chain recombines TRBV27 with TRBJ1-2; D remains unclear. V was trimmed by 2 bases and J by 4 bases, leaving 14 bases between them. CDR3 size: 15 residues. Germline V CDR1 and CDR2: MNHEY, SMNVEV (reference sequence). CDR3 protein: CASSLGQRSTYGYTF. CDR3 coding DNA: TGTGCCAGCAGTTTAGGGCAGAGAAGTACCTATGGCTACACCTTC.